Listed here are 31 T cell receptor beta chains from one sample, sequenced in a study of blood T cells in healthy people across ages. Alongside a J-beta primer mix, a sample-barcoded 5' primer served in a second PCR lasting roughly 7 to 12 cycles. A single record per CDR3 protein comes from TCRdb applying MiXCR to the 5' RACE reads. The data show 1.5 million to 2 million distinct CDR3 sequences, with 28% seen just once and 7.7% held by the top ten. Sequenced input: blood. The receptors were sampled from a woman aged 25 to 39 in good health.

This clonotype was detected many times. This chain joins TRBV7-9 and TRBJ2-1; TRBD2 aligns across 8 bases. Germline V gene sequence: CDR1 SEHNR, CDR2 FQNEAQ (reference sequence). The CDR3 consists of 14 residues. V lost 5 bases, J lost 9 bases, and 9 bases stayed unmatched. CDR3 nucleotides: TGTGCCAGCAGCGGACGGACGGGAGGGAGTGAGCAGTTCTTC. Amino acid sequence: CASSGRTGGSEQFF.

The V call is TRBV28, the J call TRBJ2-5; 9 bases align to TRBD1. Unmatched junction bases numbered 11, after V lost 4 bases and J lost 5 bases. Germline lookup yields CDR1 MDHEN and CDR2 SYDVKM. This CDR3 has 16 residues. CDR3 nucleotide sequence: TGTGCCAGCAGTTCCTTCCAACAGGGGGCGAGGGAGACCCAGTACTTC. Residues: CASSSFQQGARETQYF. The complete variable domain, with remaining parts taken from reference TRBV28 and TRBJ2-5, reads DVKVTQSSRYLVKRTGEKVFLECVQDMDHENMFWYRQDPGLGLRLIYFSYDVKMKEKGDIPEGYSVSREKKERFSLILESASTNQTSMYLCASSSFQQGARETQYFGPGTRLLVL.

A few counts support this clonotype. CDR3 coding DNA: TGCAGTGCTAGACCTGGGACCGCACGGAACGAGCAGTACTTC. It is translated as CSARPGTARNEQYF. The J gene is TRBJ2-7, the V gene TRBV20-1; either TRBD1 or TRBD2 may supply D (5 bases each). Germline V gene data show CDR1 as DFQATT and CDR2 as SNEGSKA (reference sequence). CDR3 length: 14 amino acids. The ends were cut back, 2 bases at V and 5 bases at J, with 16 bases in the middle.

The genes are TRBV3-1 and TRBJ2-3; 9 bases agree with TRBD2. The junction had 2 bases not matched to a gene; V was cut back by 5 bases and J by 5 bases. The CDR3 runs 13 residues. The germline gives CDR1 LGHDT, CDR2 YNNKEL (reference sequence). CDR3 nucleotide sequence: TGTGCCAGCAGCGCGCGGGGGGGAGATACGCAGTATTTT. Amino acids: CASSARGGDTQYF.

This clonotype was recorded only once. A much larger clone sits a single nucleotide away, making a read error possible. The chain carries TRBV10-3 and TRBJ2-7; perhaps TRBD2 as D (5 bases). The CDR3 runs to 13 residues. V was trimmed by 8 bases and J by 7 bases, leaving 18 bases between them. CDR1 and CDR2 (germline): ENHRY, SYGVKD. In DNA, the CDR3 is TGTGCCATCTCCAGCGGCGGCTTTAATGAGCAGTACTTC. Protein: CAISSGGFNEQYF.

This clonotype occurred a few times. The chain combines TRBV5-1 with TRBJ1-4; 7 bases align to TRBD1. CDR1 and CDR2 (germline): SGHRS, YFSETQ. The CDR3 is 14 amino acids. V gave up 7 bases and J gave up 7 bases; unmatched junction bases: 10. CDR3 protein: CASGPGGYGEKLFF. CDR3 bases: TGCGCCAGCGGGCCAGGGGGGTACGGTGAAAAACTGTTTTTT.

With respect to this clonotype: Just one base apart from a much larger clone, this may be a read error. V gene TRBV5-5 combines with J gene TRBJ2-1, with D maybe TRBD1 (5 bases). The CDR3 extends over 14 amino acids. Germline CDR1 and CDR2: SGHKS and YYEKEE (reference sequence). DNA of the CDR3: TGTGCCAGCGGCTTGTACGACAGATACAATGAGCAGTTCTTC. Protein: CASGLYDRYNEQFF.

This clonotype was picked up a small number of times. The chain combines TRBV5-1 with TRBJ1-3; no definite D call. V lost 0 bases to trimming and J lost 4 bases, with 11 bases between them. The CDR3 is 15 residues long. Germline V gene lookup returns CDR1 SGHRS and CDR2 YFSETQ. CDR3 in DNA: TGCGCCAGCAGCTTGGACGCGGTTGGAGGAAACACCATATATTTT. Its translation: CASSLDAVGGNTIYF.

The V gene is TRBV4-3, the J gene TRBJ2-1; the D gene could be TRBD1 or TRBD2 (5 bases each). Near its end, the DNA agrees better with TRBJ2-7, so the J call may be wrong. The CDR3 has 15 amino acids. From germline, CDR1 is LGHNA and CDR2 YSLEER. The CDR3 spells CASSQDLGTYNEQYF. The CDR3 DNA sequence: TGCGCCAGCAGCCAAGATCTCGGGACCTACAATGAGCAGTACTTC.

The genes are TRBV12-3 or TRBV12-4 and TRBJ2-1, with TRBD2 matching 11 bases. The CDR3 spans 15 residues. The J segment lost 7 bases and the V segment lost 6 bases, leaving 8 bases of the junction unmatched. Written as DNA, the CDR3 is TGTGCCAGCAGACTCACTAGCGGGAGTACAAATGAGCAGTTCTTC. Translated: CASRLTSGSTNEQFF.

This clonotype was counted a few times. The rearrangement uses TRBV5-6 and TRBJ2-7; maybe TRBD1 (5 bases). This CDR3 is 13 amino acids long. The V end lost 0 bases, the J end lost 3 bases, and 7 bases lay between the germline ends. From germline, CDR1 is SGHDT and CDR2 YYEEEE. The DNA of the CDR3 is TGTGCCAGCAGCTTGGTGGACAACTACGAGCAGTACTTC. This translates into CASSLVDNYEQYF.

The V call is TRBV6-6, the J call TRBJ1-1; D call uncertain. Germline V lookup: CDR1 MNHNY, CDR2 SVGAGI (reference sequence). V was clipped by 6 bases and J by 10 bases, with 18 bases between them. This CDR3 spans 13 amino acids. The CDR3 sequence: CASSLGFQRVAFF. CDR3 in DNA: TGTGCCAGCAGCCTAGGGTTTCAGAGGGTAGCTTTCTTT.

V gene TRBV27 combines with J gene TRBJ1-2; D gene uncertain. CDR3 length equals 13 residues. Trimming left V 6 bases short and J 4 bases short, with 12 bases between. Germline assignment: CDR1 MNHEY and CDR2 SMNVEV (reference sequence). CDR3 in amino acids: CASSHGRGYGYTF. The CDR3 coding sequence is TGTGCCAGCAGCCACGGACGGGGCTATGGCTACACCTTC.

There are many counts of this clonotype. The chain combines TRBV7-9 with TRBJ2-7; TRBD1 matches 7 bases. The CDR3 runs 16 residues. In germline, CDR1 is SEHNR, CDR2 FQNEAQ (reference sequence). Trimming took 5 bases from V and 0 from J; bases not matched to a gene: 10. The CDR3 DNA is TGTGCCAGCAGCGGGCAGGGGACAGACCCCTCCTACGAGCAGTACTTC. It encodes CASSGQGTDPSYEQYF. The full variable domain, completed using reference TRBV7-9 and TRBJ2-7, is DTGVSQNPRHKITKRGQNVTFRCDPISEHNRLYWYRQTLGQGPEFLTYFQNEAQLEKSRLLSDRFSAERPKGSFSTLEIQRTEQGDSAMYLCASSGQGTDPSYEQYFGPGTRLTVT.

This clonotype was seen more than once but under ten times. The chain uses TRBV4-1 and TRBJ2-7, with unresolved D. CDR3 size: 13 residues. V was shortened by 0 bases and J by 7 bases, with 10 bases between the two germline ends. In germline, CDR1 is MGHRA, CDR2 YSYEKL. The CDR3 nucleotides are TGCGCCAGCAGCCAAGAAAACAGAGGAGAGCAGTACTTC. Its translation: CASSQENRGEQYF.

This clonotype was counted between two and nine times. Germline is not matched at one junction end, which may reflect a read error. The chain employs TRBV10-3 and TRBJ1-6, with a weak D call TRBD1 (6 bases). The germline V gene encodes CDR1 ENHRY and CDR2 SYGVKD. CDR3 length: 15 amino acids. The CDR3 reads CAVSEAGTQNSPLHF. CDR3 DNA: TGTGCCGTCAGTGAGGCCGGGACACAGAATTCACCCCTCCACTTT.

This clonotype was found a few times. The chain employs TRBV7-2 and TRBJ2-6; D uncertain. The CDR3 is 17 amino acids. Looked up from germline, CDR1 is SGHTA and CDR2 is FQGNSA. Between the trimmed V and J ends, which lost 5 bases and 1 base, there was a span of 15 bases. The CDR3 loop reads CASSPASGISGANVLTF. The DNA for the CDR3 is TGTGCCAGCAGCCCGGCCTCTGGGATTTCTGGGGCCAACGTCCTGACTTTC.

This clonotype has more than one count but fewer than ten. The gene calls are TRBV19 and TRBJ2-1; TRBD1 matches at 8 bases. V was pared by 5 bases and J by 6 bases, with 12 bases of the junction left unmatched. The CDR3 is 16 amino acids. CDR1 and CDR2 (germline): LNHDA, SQIVND (reference sequence). The CDR3 DNA reads as TGTGCCAGTAGTGACAAACAGGGGGGACTCTCCAATGAGCAGTTCTTC. Protein sequence: CASSDKQGGLSNEQFF.

This clonotype has just a few counts. The rearrangement links TRBV5-5 to TRBJ2-7; D might be TRBD2 (6 bases). The germline V gene has CDR1 SGHKS and CDR2 YYEKEE (reference sequence). Trimming left V 2 bases short and J 2 bases short, with 17 bases between. There are 16 residues in the CDR3. CDR3 sequence: CASSFGGNGATYEQYF. The CDR3 bases are TGTGCCAGCAGCTTCGGAGGGAATGGGGCCACCTACGAGCAGTACTTC.

The rearrangement links TRBV12-3 or TRBV12-4 to TRBJ1-4, with 10 bases fitting TRBD1. V was pared by 7 bases and J by 2 bases, with 10 bases of the junction left unmatched. This CDR3 is 17 amino acids long. The CDR3 DNA follows: TGTGCCAGCATGTTGACAGGGGGCTTAAGGACTAATGAAAAACTGTTTTTT. Amino acids: CASMLTGGLRTNEKLFF.

There are many counts of this clonotype. This rearrangement joins TRBV7-6 to TRBJ1-4, with D uncertain. The CDR3 length is 15 residues. V lost 0 bases and J lost 10, with 15 bases in between. Germline CDR1 SGHVS, CDR2 FNYEAQ. The CDR3 coding sequence is TGTGCCAGCAGCTTAGCTTCTAGGACGGGAGGAAAACTGTTTTTT. It specifies CASSLASRTGGKLFF. Supplemented by reference TRBV7-6 and TRBJ1-4, the full variable domain reads GAGVSQSPRYKVTKRGQDVALRCDPISGHVSLYWYRQALGQGPEFLTYFNYEAQQDKSGLPNDRFSAERPEGSISTLTIQRTEQRDSAMYRCASSLASRTGGKLFFGSGTQLSVL.

This clonotype was observed a few times. The rearrangement joins TRBV9 to TRBJ2-5, with D possibly being TRBD2 (6 bases). CDR3 size: 14 residues. V was pared by 0 bases and J by 4 bases, with 10 bases between. The V gene's germline CDR1 is SGDLS and CDR2 YYNGEE. CDR3 sequence: CASSVALGGETQYF. CDR3 nucleotides: TGTGCCAGCAGCGTAGCTTTGGGGGGAGAGACCCAGTACTTC.

Points on this clonotype: One end of the junction varies from germline; a read error may be responsible. The CDR3 DNA reads as TGTACCAGCAGCTCGCAAAAGTCTCCCGAGCAGTTCTTC. Translated, it gives CTSSSQKSPEQFF. This chain connects TRBV5-4 to TRBJ2-1; D remains unclear. This CDR3 spans 13 amino acids. The germline V gene has CDR1 SGHNT and CDR2 YYREEE (reference sequence).

The sample holds a few counts of this clonotype. The V and J genes are TRBV5-6 and TRBJ2-1, with 7 bases that match TRBD1. CDR3 length: 14 residues. CDR1 SGHDT and CDR2 YYEEEE come from the germline V gene. The V segment lost 4 bases and the J segment 9 bases; nucleotides outside the gene matches: 10. DNA of the CDR3: TGTGCCAGCAGCCGAAGACAGGGTGGCGGTGAGCAGTTCTTC. It specifies CASSRRQGGGEQFF.

The chain employs TRBV20-1 and TRBJ2-2, with D hard to call. Looked up from germline, CDR1 is DFQATT and CDR2 is SNEGSKA (reference sequence). V lost 0 bases to trimming and J lost 4 bases, with 9 bases between them. The CDR3 loop spans 14 amino acids. This chain's CDR3 is CSAREVKGTGELFF. CDR3 coding DNA: TGCAGTGCTAGAGAAGTGAAGGGCACCGGGGAGCTGTTTTTT.

The rearrangement links TRBV12-5 to TRBJ1-2, with D possibly being TRBD1 (5 bases). V shed 3 bases and J shed 5 bases, with 13 bases lying between them. Germline V gene sequence: CDR1 LGHNT, CDR2 FRNRAP. This CDR3 is built from 14 residues. CDR3 sequence reads: CASGLQEFNYGYTF. The DNA of the CDR3 is TGTGCTAGTGGTTTACAGGAGTTTAATTATGGCTACACCTTC.

This clonotype was observed a handful of times. The CDR3 reads CSANGQGYEQYF. The CDR3 nucleotides are TGCAGTGCAAACGGACAGGGCTACGAGCAGTACTTC. The chain links TRBV20-1 to TRBJ2-7; 8 bases match TRBD1. This CDR3 comprises 12 residues. V shed 6 bases and J 3 bases; nucleotides not matched to a gene: 4. The germline CDR1 and CDR2 sequences are DFQATT and SNEGSKA (reference sequence).

This chain links TRBV5-1 with TRBJ2-1; TRBD1 is a possible D gene (5 bases). This CDR3 is 15 amino acids long. V lost 2 bases and J lost 4, with 13 bases in between. The V gene's germline CDR1 is SGHRS and CDR2 YFSETQ. The CDR3 sequence is CASSLGAAYYNEQFF. DNA for the CDR3: TGCGCCAGCAGCTTAGGGGCGGCCTATTACAATGAGCAGTTCTTC.

V and J are TRBV20-1 and TRBJ2-1; D call uncertain. The CDR3 spans 12 residues. Trimming left V 6 bases short and J 6 bases short, with 12 bases between. Germline V lookup: CDR1 DFQATT, CDR2 SNEGSKA (reference sequence). The CDR3 DNA follows: TGCAGTGCACCCCGCGATAGCAATGAGCAGTTCTTC. Translation: CSAPRDSNEQFF.

Concerning this clonotype: The CDR3 does not end in the conserved phenylalanine or tryptophan, so this is likely a read error. The J gene is TRBJ2-7, the V gene TRBV12-3 or TRBV12-4; no clear D. The CDR3 consists of 12 residues. The V end lost 6 bases, the J end lost 2 bases, and 8 bases lay between the germline ends. CDR3 sequence: CASRTDAYEQYC. For the CDR3, the DNA is TGTGCCAGCAGGACGGATGCCTACGAGCAGTACTGC.

Comments on this clonotype: A much larger clone sits a single nucleotide away, making a read error possible. CDR3 bases: TGTGTCAGCAGCCGACTAGCGGGAGCCCCCCATGAGCAGTTCTTC. Translation gives CVSSRLAGAPHEQFF. The chain recombines TRBV7-9 with TRBJ2-1; 12 nucleotides line up with TRBD2. The germline V gene has CDR1 SEHNR and CDR2 FQNEAQ (reference sequence). The CDR3 extends over 15 amino acids.